Listed below are T cell receptor beta chains from one sample, sequenced in a study of cytomegalovirus exposure and HLA in healthy donors. Profiling relied on immunoSEQ multiplex PCR, and the TCRdb table lists in-frame clones only, not all of them. This sample carries about 110,000 clones, around four fifths of them seen once, and the ten largest clones take around 2.9%. Material for sequencing was PBMCs. The receptors were gathered from a woman in her sixties or seventies in good health and CMV-seropositive. Both conserved end residues are part of each CDR3. Fields, in order: V gene, J gene, clone size, CDR3 length, D gene, CDR3 DNA, CDR3 protein. A D gene is named only where the DNA matches it firmly. Where a row states a size, it is once, few, many or the class of an expanded clone; other rows omit it.

TRBV10-3	TRBJ2-7	many	13	-	TGTGCCATCACCGACGGAGCCCAGGGTGAGCAGTACTTC	CAITDGAQGEQYF
TRBV6-1	TRBJ2-1	-	14	-	TGTGCCAGCAGTGAGGGACGGGAGTGGGATGAGCAGTTCTTC	CASSEGREWDEQFF
TRBV19	TRBJ1-5	many	15	TRBD1	TGTGCCAGTAGTATTCGGACAGGGACCAATCAGCCCCAGCATTTT	CASSIRTGTNQPQHF
TRBV4-2	TRBJ1-4	-	19	-	TGTGCCAGCAGCCAAGGATCTGGGGGCCAAAGGGGTGGTAATGAAAAACTGTTTTTT	CASSQGSGGQRGGNEKLFF
TRBV7-9	TRBJ2-1	-	15	-	TGTGCCAGCAACTTAGGAGGGGGAGGGCTCAATGAGCAGTTCTTC	CASNLGGGGLNEQFF
TRBV19	TRBJ1-2	-	14	TRBD1	TGTGCCAGTAGTCCCGGGACAGGGTTCTACGGCTACACCTTC	CASSPGTGFYGYTF
TRBV6-6	TRBJ2-3	few	15	TRBD1	TGTGCCAGCAGACGCTCCGGGACAGGGGGCGATACGCAGTATTTT	CASRRSGTGGDTQYF
TRBV5-1	TRBJ1-3	-	16	-	TGCGCCAGCAGCTTGGCCGGCAGGGGATATGGAAACACCATATATTTT	CASSLAGRGYGNTIYF
TRBV6-5	TRBJ2-7	-	15	-	TGTGCCAGCAGTTACAATAGTTACAGCACCTACGAGCAGTACTTC	CASSYNSYSTYEQYF
TRBV11-2	TRBJ2-1	-	15	TRBD2	TGTGCCAGCAGCAACGAGGGACTAGCGGGAGTGGAGGCGTTCTTC	CASSNEGLAGVEAFF
TRBV27	TRBJ1-4	-	15	-	TGTGCCAGCAGTTTATATTCCGGGACTAATGAAAAACTGTTTTTT	CASSLYSGTNEKLFF
TRBV2	TRBJ2-1	-	15	TRBD2	TGTGCCAGCTTCGAGACTAGCGGCTCCTACAATGAGCAGTTCTTC	CASFETSGSYNEQFF
TRBV27	TRBJ2-1	few	16	TRBD2	TGTGCCAGCAGTTCCCCAGGACTAGCGGGAGGGAATGAGCAGTTCTTC	CASSSPGLAGGNEQFF
TRBV29-1	TRBJ2-7	-	11	-	TGCAGCGTTTCGGGATCATACGAGCAGTACTTC	CSVSGSYEQYF
TRBV11-3	TRBJ2-1	once	15	TRBD2	TGTGCCAGCAGCTACGGGACTAGCGGCTTCGGTGAGCAGTTCTTC	CASSYGTSGFGEQFF
TRBV21-1	TRBJ2-4	-	14	-	TGTGCCAGCAGCATCCGGGACTGGGAAAACATTCAGTACTTC	CASSIRDWENIQYF
TRBV19	TRBJ2-1	-	13	-	TGTGCCAGTAGCGGGAATCCCTACAATGAGCAGTTCTTC	CASSGNPYNEQFF
TRBV4-2	TRBJ2-3	-	15	TRBD2	TGTGCCAGCAGCCAGGGGGGGACTAGCACAGATACGCAGTATTTT	CASSQGGTSTDTQYF
TRBV27	TRBJ1-4	-	16	TRBD1	TGTGCCAGCAGTTACGGACAGGGGCCGCGTTATGAAAAACTGTTTTTT	CASSYGQGPRYEKLFF
TRBV7-9	TRBJ2-1	-	15	TRBD2	TGTGCCAGCAGCCCCCCCGGGACTAGGGACAATGAGCAGTTCTTC	CASSPPGTRDNEQFF
TRBV4-1	TRBJ2-7	-	15	TRBD1	TGCGCCAGCAGCCAATGGACAGGTCCCGCTTACGAGCAGTACTTC	CASSQWTGPAYEQYF
TRBV28	TRBJ1-4	-	12	-	TGTGCCAGCAGTTCGGTAAGCCAAAAACTGTTTTTT	CASSSVSQKLFF
TRBV19	TRBJ2-7	-	14	-	TGTGCCAGTAGTCTGGGACATCAAGCCTACGAGCAGTACTTC	CASSLGHQAYEQYF
TRBV28	TRBJ2-7	-	16	-	TGTGCCAGCAGTGCAATTTCTAGCGAGAACTCCTACGAGCAGTACTTC	CASSAISSENSYEQYF